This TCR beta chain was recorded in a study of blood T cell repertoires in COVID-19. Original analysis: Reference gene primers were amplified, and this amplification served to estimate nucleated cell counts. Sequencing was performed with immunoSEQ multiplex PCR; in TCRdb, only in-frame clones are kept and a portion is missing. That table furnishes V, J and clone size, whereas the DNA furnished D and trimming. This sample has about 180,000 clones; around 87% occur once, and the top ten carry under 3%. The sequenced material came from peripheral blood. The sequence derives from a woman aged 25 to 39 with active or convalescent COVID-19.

CDR3 DNA: TGTGCCAGCAGACCGCCAGGGGGCTCTGGAAACACCATATATTTT. This sequence encodes CASRPPGGSGNTIYF. This chain joins TRBV28 and TRBJ1-3, with 7 bases identical to TRBD1. Looked up from germline, CDR1 is MDHEN and CDR2 is SYDVKM. The CDR3 runs to 15 residues. Trimming at V came to 6 bases and at J to 0 bases, leaving 5 bases not matched to a gene.